The 11 T cell receptor beta chains in this list originate from one sample, sequenced in a study of cytomegalovirus exposure and HLA in healthy donors. Primers included in the PCR were 60 Vbeta and 13 Jbeta primers. Assay used: immunoSEQ multiplex PCR; TCRdb lists only in-frame clones, some missing. Of about 80,000 clones listed, 70% to 85% were seen once; the top ten hold approximately 7.3%. The sample consisted of PBMCs. These receptors were obtained from a woman aged 40 to 55 in good health and CMV-seronegative.

The chain joins TRBV6-5 to TRBJ1-2; 9 bases match TRBD1. CDR1 is MNHEY and CDR2 is SVGAGI in the germline V gene. This CDR3 spans 13 amino acids. V dropped 6 bases and J dropped 5; count of bases not matched to a gene: 4. The CDR3 reads CASSLQGAYGYTF. The CDR3 DNA reads as TGTGCCAGCAGCCTACAGGGGGCATATGGCTACACCTTC.

This clone was observed a handful of times. The gene calls are TRBV7-9 and TRBJ1-4, with TRBD1 matching over 9 bases. Germline V gene lookup returns CDR1 SEHNR and CDR2 FQNEAQ (reference sequence). The CDR3 has 14 residues. V lost 5 bases and J lost 7; bases outside the gene matches: 5. CDR3 coding DNA: TGTGCCAGCAGCCACGGGACAGGGAGTGAAAAACTGTTTTTT. Residues: CASSHGTGSEKLFF. Based on the CDR3 plus reference TRBV7-9 and TRBJ1-4, the full variable domain is DTGVSQNPRHKITKRGQNVTFRCDPISEHNRLYWYRQTLGQGPEFLTYFQNEAQLEKSRLLSDRFSAERPKGSFSTLEIQRTEQGDSAMYLCASSHGTGSEKLFFGSGTQLSVL.

The V call is TRBV27, the J call TRBJ1-1; D call uncertain. Trimming pared 5 bases from V and 2 bases from J, leaving 12 bases between. Germline-derived CDR1 and CDR2 are MNHEY and SMNVEV (reference sequence). This CDR3 has 14 amino acids. DNA for the CDR3: TGTGCCAGCAGTGCCTTCAGAGGAAACACTGAAGCTTTCTTT. Translating gives CASSAFRGNTEAFF.

The chain has TRBV15 and TRBJ2-5; tentatively, D is TRBD2 (6 bases). V lost 4 bases to trimming and J lost 7 bases, with 7 bases between them. Per germline, CDR1 LNHNV and CDR2 YYDKDF (reference sequence). This CDR3 has 11 amino acids. The CDR3 DNA reads TGTGCCACCAGCACCGGGGGGACCCAGTACTTC. Translated: CATSTGGTQYF.

The chain links TRBV28 to TRBJ2-7; D unresolved. In germline, CDR1 is MDHEN, CDR2 SYDVKM. CDR3 length: 13 residues. Deletions cut 10 bases from V and 2 bases from J, with 15 bases between. CDR3 sequence: CATLSGAPYEQYF. The CDR3 DNA follows: TGTGCCACACTTTCCGGTGCACCCTACGAGCAGTACTTC.

This chain links TRBV7-9 with TRBJ2-2, with D hard to call. The V gene's germline CDR1 is SEHNR and CDR2 FQNEAQ (reference sequence). V was pared by 2 bases and J by 2 bases, with 6 bases between. CDR3 length: 14 amino acids. The CDR3 protein is CASSLTENTGELFF. DNA of the CDR3: TGTGCCAGCAGCTTAACAGAAAACACCGGGGAGCTGTTTTTT. Full variable domain (rest looked up from reference TRBV7-9 and TRBJ2-2): DTGVSQNPRHKITKRGQNVTFRCDPISEHNRLYWYRQTLGQGPEFLTYFQNEAQLEKSRLLSDRFSAERPKGSFSTLEIQRTEQGDSAMYLCASSLTENTGELFFGEGSRLTVL.

In its sample, this clone was seen once. The chain uses TRBV25-1 and TRBJ2-4; D may be TRBD1 (6 bases). Trimming cost V 4 bases and J 1 base, with 11 bases left between them. The length of the CDR3 is 15 residues. The germline CDR1 and CDR2 sequences are MGHDK and SYGVNS. DNA of the CDR3: TGTGCCAGCAGTGCCATGGACAGCGCCAAAAACATTCAGTACTTC. This gives the protein CASSAMDSAKNIQYF.

The V call is TRBV11-3, the J call TRBJ2-2; 8 bases fit TRBD2. The junction had 10 bases not matched to a gene; V was cut back by 1 base and J by 12 bases. This CDR3 region has 15 residues. Germline V gene data show CDR1 as SGHNT and CDR2 as YENEEA. The CDR3 region is CASSLAPSGCVKLFF. CDR3 nucleotides: TGTGCCAGCAGCTTAGCGCCTAGCGGGTGCGTAAAGCTGTTTTTT.

This clone appeared a few times. The CDR3 DNA is TGTGCCACCAGCAGAGATACGCAGGGTTATAGTGAGCAGTACTTC. It codes for CATSRDTQGYSEQYF. The chain combines TRBV15 with TRBJ2-7; weak D call: TRBD1 (5 bases). The CDR3 has 15 amino acids. V was shortened by 0 bases and J by 7 bases, with 16 bases between the two germline ends. Looked up from germline, CDR1 is LNHNV and CDR2 is YYDKDF (reference sequence).

J is TRBJ1-1 and V is TRBV28; D unclear. The V and J ends lost 2 bases and 0 bases respectively, with 7 bases between them. The CDR3 is made up of 14 amino acids. CDR1 MDHEN and CDR2 SYDVKM come from the germline V gene. In DNA, the CDR3 is TGTGCCAGCAGTTTACTGAACATGAACACTGAAGCTTTCTTT. Encoded protein: CASSLLNMNTEAFF.

This chain uses TRBV7-2 with TRBJ2-5, with unresolved D. Germline-derived CDR1 and CDR2 are SGHTA and FQGNSA. Trimming cost V 4 bases and J 14 bases, with 20 bases left between them. The CDR3 spans 13 residues. CDR3 bases: TGTGCCAGCAGCTCACGGGTATCCATCCCCCCCTACTTC. It yields the protein CASSSRVSIPPYF.